Listed here is a single T cell receptor beta chain. Its specificity is not known. This table comes from immunoSEQ multiplex PCR, and its TCRdb copy is limited to in-frame clones, with some not included. The sample holds 90,000 to 140,000 clones, approximately 89% seen once. Time point here: cycle 4 day 1 (C4D1), after five to seven weeks of nivolumab. In every patient, relapse followed autologous stem cell transplantation, while exposure to brentuximab vedotin differed. The data originate from a study of PD-1 blockade in classical Hodgkin lymphoma. Study overall: It was nivolumab at 3 mg/kg, given intravenously every 2 weeks, that patients received. General observations from the study: Newly diagnosed patients were said to have less baseline TCR diversity than healthy donors did. Possibly reflecting disease activity or prior therapy, repertoire differences have causes that remain undefined.

Trimming took 6 bases from V and 2 from J; bases not matched to a gene: 4. Germline V gives CDR1 SNHLY, CDR2 FYNNEI. This CDR3 is built from 14 residues. The sequence derives from a human donor with classical Hodgkin lymphoma. Specimen: peripheral blood mononuclear cells (PBMCs), collected before the fourth cycle of nivolumab. The rearrangement links TRBV2 to TRBJ2-3; TRBD1 matches at 8 bases. CDR3 DNA sequence: TGTGCCAGCAGCCCGGGACAGGACACAGATACGCAGTATTTT. Its translation is CASSPGQDTDTQYF.